This T cell receptor (beta chain) was recovered during a study of molecular identifiers for immune sequencing clone quantification. V lost 4 bases and J lost 3, with 12 bases in between. Germline CDR1 MNHEY, CDR2 SVGEGT. The CDR3 sequence is 14 residues long. Study findings and constraints: The study found clones above 20 RNA copies held over 99% of effector molecules and under 1% in naive cells.

There are many counts of this clonotype. The antigen remains undetermined. One entry per CDR3 protein, called by TCRdb with MiXCR from the PCR reads. The table has 85,000 to 95,000 distinct CDR3 sequences, 15% to 20% seen once. The chain couples TRBV6-2 or TRBV6-3 to TRBJ1-2; D not certain. The sample comprised naive CD8+ T cells from blood, with Jurkat cell RNA spiked in. Indicated subset: FACS-sorted CD8+CD4-CCR7+CD45RA+ naive T cells. This TCR derives from a human donor in good health. Some libraries in this study had Jurkat cell RNA spiked in. For the CDR3, the DNA is TGTGCCAGCAGTTTCCCGTCCGTTTACTATGGCTACACCTTC. This gives the protein CASSFPSVYYGYTF.